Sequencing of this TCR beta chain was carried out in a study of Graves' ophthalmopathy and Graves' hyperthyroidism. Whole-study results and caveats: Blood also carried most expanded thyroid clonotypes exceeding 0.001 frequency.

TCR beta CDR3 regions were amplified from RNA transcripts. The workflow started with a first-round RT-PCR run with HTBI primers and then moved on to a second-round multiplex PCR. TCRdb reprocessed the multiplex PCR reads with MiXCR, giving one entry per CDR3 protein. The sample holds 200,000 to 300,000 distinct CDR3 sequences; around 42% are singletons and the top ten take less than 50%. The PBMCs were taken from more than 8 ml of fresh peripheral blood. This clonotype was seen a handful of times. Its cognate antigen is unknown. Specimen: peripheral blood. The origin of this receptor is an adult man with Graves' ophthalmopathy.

CDR3 in DNA: TGTGCCAGCAGCTTAAGGACTCCCATACCCTACGAGCAGTACTTC. It translates to CASSLRTPIPYEQYF. The V call is TRBV11-2, the J call TRBJ2-7, with D possibly TRBD2 on 5 matching bases. CDR3 length: 15 residues. V shed 2 bases and J shed 2 bases, with 13 bases lying between them. From germline, CDR1 is SGHAT and CDR2 FQNNGV.